This T cell receptor beta chain was obtained from a study of PD-1 blockade in mismatch repair-deficient tumors. At the level of the study: Enrolled about 2012-2016, patients had progressing, pretreated mismatch repair-deficient cancers of over nine types. Study-level findings and limits: Tumor-resident clones, often absent from pretreatment blood, expanded after pembrolizumab and then contracted.

Sequencing used immunoSEQ multiplex PCR; TCRdb keeps in-frame clones, though not all of them. There are 80,000 to 100,000 clones in the sample; 81% occur only once, and about 2.4% lies in the top ten. The germline V gene has CDR1 MNHEY and CDR2 SVGAGI. Trimming left V 2 bases short and J 2 bases short, with 16 bases between. The CDR3 spans 16 residues. Comment on this clone: Its antigen is still unknown.

Every patient had mismatch repair deficiency by PCR or immunohistochemistry. TCRs were sequenced from a few patients responding to pembrolizumab. The clonotype comes from an adult with mismatch repair-deficient cancer. The material was peripheral blood, obtained 12 weeks after starting pembrolizumab. The gene calls are TRBV6-5 and TRBJ2-7, with D unclear. The CDR3 sequence: CASSYQTAAQTYEQYF. CDR3 in DNA: TGTGCCAGCAGTTACCAAACCGCCGCACAGACCTACGAGCAGTACTTC.